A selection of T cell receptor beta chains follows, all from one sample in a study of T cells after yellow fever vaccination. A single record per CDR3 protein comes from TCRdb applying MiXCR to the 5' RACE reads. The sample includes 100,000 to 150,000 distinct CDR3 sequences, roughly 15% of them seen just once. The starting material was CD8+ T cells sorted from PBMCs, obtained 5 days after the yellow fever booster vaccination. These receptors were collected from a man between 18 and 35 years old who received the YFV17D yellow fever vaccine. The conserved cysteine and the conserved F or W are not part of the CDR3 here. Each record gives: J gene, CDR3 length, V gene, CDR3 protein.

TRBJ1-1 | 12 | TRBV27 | ASSLSRGNTEAF
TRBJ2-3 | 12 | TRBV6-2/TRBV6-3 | ASSLTPSGDTQY
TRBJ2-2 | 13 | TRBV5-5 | ASAVGDRDTGELF
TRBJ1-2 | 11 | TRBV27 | ATARGAFYGYT
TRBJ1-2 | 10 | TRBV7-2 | ASSSDGYGYT
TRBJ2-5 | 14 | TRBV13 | ASSLQLGTPSGTQY
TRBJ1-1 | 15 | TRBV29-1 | SVEVEGQGGENTEAF
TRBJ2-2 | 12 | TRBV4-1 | ASSQGGGTGELF
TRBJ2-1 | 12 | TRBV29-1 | SVEDRGDFNEQF
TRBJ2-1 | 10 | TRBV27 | ASSLSEREQF
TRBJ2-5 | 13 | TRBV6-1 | ASSAKGSGAETQY
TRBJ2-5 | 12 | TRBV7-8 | ASSPLYNQETQY
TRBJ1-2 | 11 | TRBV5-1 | ASSWGSNYGYT
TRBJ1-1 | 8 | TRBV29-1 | SVEDYEAF
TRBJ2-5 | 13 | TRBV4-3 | ASSPGLAFQETQY
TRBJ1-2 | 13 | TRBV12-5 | ASGSLERGVYGYT
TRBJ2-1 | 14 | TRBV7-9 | ASSPNSGLELDEQF
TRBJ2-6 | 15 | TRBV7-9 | ASSLVRTGDGANVLT
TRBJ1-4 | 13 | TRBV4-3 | ASSQDLLHDEKLF
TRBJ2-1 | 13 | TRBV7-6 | ASSDTGVSHNEQF
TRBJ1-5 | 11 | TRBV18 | ASSPRGNQPQH
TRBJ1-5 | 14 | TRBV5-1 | ASSLAGQGGNQPQH
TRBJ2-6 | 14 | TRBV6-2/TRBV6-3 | ASSLQGARGANVLT
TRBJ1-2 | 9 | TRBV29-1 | SVDSRYGYT
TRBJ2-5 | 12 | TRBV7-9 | ASSLGQGGRTQY
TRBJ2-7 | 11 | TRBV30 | AWSTGGSYEQY
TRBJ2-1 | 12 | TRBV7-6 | ASSVSTGRNEQF
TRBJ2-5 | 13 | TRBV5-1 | ASSPEGGRQETQY
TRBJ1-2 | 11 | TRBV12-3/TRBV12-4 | ASSFDRSYGYT
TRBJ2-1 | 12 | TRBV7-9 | ASSLVLGLPEQF
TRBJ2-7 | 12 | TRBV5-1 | ASSLTTGYHEQY
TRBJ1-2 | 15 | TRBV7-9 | ASSPGSGANPFYGYT
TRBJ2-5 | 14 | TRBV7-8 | ASSLALGRMEETQY
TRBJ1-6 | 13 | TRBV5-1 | ASSWTAYYNSPLH
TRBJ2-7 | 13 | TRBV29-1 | SVEDTAGQGYEQY
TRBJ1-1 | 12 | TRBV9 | ASSDDRRNTEAF
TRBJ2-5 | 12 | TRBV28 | ASSFQGLQETQY
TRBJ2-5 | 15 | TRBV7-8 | ASGNRDRGPSEETQY
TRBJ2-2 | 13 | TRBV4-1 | ASSHPGSGTGELF
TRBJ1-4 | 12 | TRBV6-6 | ASNWGTLDEKLF
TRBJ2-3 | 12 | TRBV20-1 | SATGAVLPDTQY
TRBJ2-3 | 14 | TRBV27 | ASSLTASPSTDTQY
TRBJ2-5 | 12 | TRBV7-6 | ASSPGQGRETQY
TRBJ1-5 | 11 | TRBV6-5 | ASSSRGGQPQH
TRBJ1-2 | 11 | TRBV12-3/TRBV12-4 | ASRSDSRWGYT